Listed here is a single T cell receptor beta chain. This clonotype was counted between two and nine times. Its cognate antigen has yet to be identified. It has no much larger one-base neighbor in the sample; base qualities were not kept. Its CDR3 holds 18 amino acids, cysteine through phenylalanine. Only the CDR3 part of the read is kept: 54 bases, read in frame from the first base. V gives up 0 bases and J gives up 0 bases, and the segment between their germline ends measures 15 bases. CDR1 MNHEY and CDR2 SVGEGT are derived from the germline V gene. This entry belongs to a study of T cells in Graves' hyperthyroidism and ophthalmopathy (dated by TCRdb to between 2018 and 2021). About the full investigation: Peripheral blood samples were taken at initial diagnosis, before any treatment was given. To identify distinguishing TCR V-J signatures, a discovery cohort of 90 to 100 patients was used, comprising some 43 with Graves' ophthalmopathy and around 60 with stable Graves' hyperthyroidism. An independent validation cohort of about 19 hyperthyroidism patients and more than 15 patients who later progressed to ophthalmopathy tested prospective prediction of ophthalmopathy. The 100 or so discovery patients were divided at random into training and test sets in a 7:3 ratio. The study also compared thyroid tissue and blood T-cell repertoires from about six Graves' hyperthyroidism patients. Once sampling was done, hyperthyroidism patients were given methimazole at a starting dose of 30 mg daily, whereas ophthalmopathy patients were given high-dose intravenous methylprednisolone. According to the paper, TCR Vbeta CDR3 sequencing was carried out on some 130 peripheral blood samples, which came from 40 to 45 ophthalmopathy, 75 to 80 hyperthyroidism and roughly 17 progressor patients.

Overall study results and their limits: Sample size was not statistically predetermined, and blinding of investigators to group allocation was not performed. Most expanded thyroid clonotypes (frequency above 0.001) were also found in blood, which suggests that blood repertoires may mirror thyroid immune responses. A model built on a 13 V-J signature distinguished ophthalmopathy from stable hyperthyroidism, reaching around 90% sensitivity and approximately 83% specificity in cross-validation and 80%/75% in testing. During validation, the model predicted progression to ophthalmopathy a median of around 7 months ahead of onset, with around 71% sensitivity and almost 75% specificity.

In the ophthalmopathy patients, disease was moderately to severely active, with a Clinical Activity Score of 3 or more, a NOSPECS grade of 4 or more, and a duration of less than 3 months. Exclusion was applied to patients with uncontrolled infections, other autoimmune diseases, pregnancy or lactation. Diagnoses were based on clinical symptoms, serum thyroxine and TRAb, thyroid ultrasound and orbital computed tomography. PBMCs were separated from 8 to 10 ml of fresh peripheral blood using Ficoll-Paque density gradient centrifugation. Total RNA was extracted with Trizol reagent, and quality was checked on an Agilent 2100 Bioanalyzer. The TCR beta CDR3 regions were amplified from the RNA transcripts. For the first round of RT-PCR on the TCR CDR3, the HTBI primer set was used together with the Qiagen OneStep RT-PCR kit. Libraries were constructed in a second round of multiplex PCR, after which size selection and purification were carried out. Paired-end sequencing of the libraries was performed with 100 bp reads on an Illumina HiSeq2000. In the paper's pipeline: SOAPnuke was used to process the raw data, removing reads that contained adapters or uncalled bases, had a mean Phred below 15, or lacked an exact match to the constant primer or identifier. COPE v1.2.5 was used to merge the high-quality paired reads, and each unique nucleotide sequence was defined as a clonotype. MiTCR v1.1 was used to align the clonotypes against IMGT TRBV, TRBD and TRBJ reference segments. The analysis was restricted to V-J combinations with a frequency above 0.0001, which together covered 99.2% of the repertoires. The TCS score was defined as F50 (clonal expansion) divided by E x V (chaos), with BLOSUM62-based TCRdist calculated between CDR3 peptides within each V-J. Welch's t-statistics and random forest reduced 500 to 650 V-J features to 10 to 15, which were used in a naive Bayes classifier (R e1071). The raw public data were reprocessed by TCRdb itself: fastp quality trimming at Q25, MiXCR clonotype calling, in-frame beta chains only. Each entry is one CDR3 protein sequence, shown with its most common DNA and genes. TCRdb, not the original authors, processed these V and J calls. Recorded for this sample are 550,000 to 600,000 distinct CDR3 sequences; 12% to 15% of them occurred a single time. The ten largest clones represent 7.1% of the sample.

Sequenced sample: blood. Here the chain combines TRBV6-2 or TRBV6-3 and TRBJ1-5; no D segment can be confidently identified. The TCR originated in a woman between 18 and 30 years old with Graves' ophthalmopathy. The CDR3 reads CASSYSGFYLGSNQPQHF. The DNA reads as follows: TGTGCCAGCAGTTACTCGGGATTTTATTTAGGTAGCAATCAGCCCCAGCATTTT.